This is a list of T cell receptor beta chains from one sample in a study of control samples from healthy donors and cancer patients. Profiling relied on immunoSEQ multiplex PCR, and the TCRdb table lists in-frame clones only, not all of them. The profile shows 85,000 to 90,000 clones, approximately 89% of them singletons. The sequenced sample consisted of blood. All receptors derive from a man aged 25-40 years in good health. Each CDR3 is given with its conserved first and last residue. D genes are given only for firm matches. Where a row states a size, it is once, few, many or the class of an expanded clone; other rows omit it.

>-|-|TRBJ2-6|TRBV18
TGTGCCAGCTCACCTTCTGGGGCCAACGTCCTGACTTTC
CASSPSGANVLTF
>TRBD2|once|TRBJ2-2|TRBV27
TGTGCCAGCAGTTCACTAGGCGGGGGACCGAACACCGGGGAGCTGTTTTTT
CASSSLGGGPNTGELFF
>TRBD2|-|TRBJ2-7|TRBV27
TGTGCCAGCAGTTCCGGGAGGGTCCACGAGCAGTACTTC
CASSSGRVHEQYF
>TRBD1|-|TRBJ1-2|TRBV3-1/TRBV3-2
TGTGCCAGCAGCCAAGATATGAAGGGGGCTACTCTAGGCTATGGCTACACCTTC
CASSQDMKGATLGYGYTF
>TRBD2|-|TRBJ2-1|TRBV6-5
TGTGCCAGCTTCACACGACTAGCGGGAATGGAGCAGTTCTTC
CASFTRLAGMEQFF
>TRBD1|-|TRBJ1-2|TRBV6-1
TGTGCCAGCAGTGAAAAGGCTGTCAGGGGGCCGGTTGGCTACACCTTC
CASSEKAVRGPVGYTF
>-|-|TRBJ1-6|TRBV11-2
TGTGCCAGCAGCTTAGGAGGGCGGGATTCACCCCTCCACTTT
CASSLGGRDSPLHF
>-|-|TRBJ1-5|TRBV27
TGTGCCAGCAGTTTATCTCAGGGAAGGTCCAATCAGCCCCAGCATTTT
CASSLSQGRSNQPQHF
>-|-|TRBJ2-2|TRBV6-5
TGTGCCAGCAGTTACATAAGGGGCCCCGGGGAGCTGTTTTTT
CASSYIRGPGELFF
>-|-|TRBJ1-5|TRBV19
TGTGCCAGTAGTATACGGGCGGCCGATCAGCCCCAGCATTTT
CASSIRAADQPQHF
>-|-|TRBJ1-1|TRBV12-3/TRBV12-4
TGTGCCAGCAGTTTAGCAGGGGACACTGAAGCTTTCTTT
CASSLAGDTEAFF
>TRBD1|once|TRBJ2-7|TRBV7-6
TGTGCCAGCAGCTTAGGACAGGGGGCTCGCTACGAGCAGTACTTC
CASSLGQGARYEQYF
>-|once|TRBJ2-3|TRBV27
TGTGCCAGCGGGGGCGGACGAGGAACAGATACGCAGTATTTT
CASGGGRGTDTQYF
>TRBD2|-|TRBJ2-1|TRBV5-8
TGTGCCAGCAGCTCCGGGACTAGCGGGGGCCTCTACAATGAGCAGTTCTTC
CASSSGTSGGLYNEQFF
>-|-|TRBJ1-3|TRBV9
TGTGCCAGCAGCGTATTGGCAGGGAGGGTCGGAAACACCATATATTTT
CASSVLAGRVGNTIYF
>-|-|TRBJ1-4|TRBV27
TGTGCCAGCAGTTCACTAGGGGAGGGTGAAAAACTGTTTTTT
CASSSLGEGEKLFF
>TRBD2|-|TRBJ2-3|TRBV11-2
TGTGCCAGCAGCTTAGGGGGACTAGCGGGGGGCCAGGAAGCGCAGTATTTT
CASSLGGLAGGQEAQYF
>-|few|TRBJ1-6|TRBV10-3
TGTGCCATCACCGGGGGGAATGGCTCACCCCTCCACTTT
CAITGGNGSPLHF
>-|-|TRBJ1-2|TRBV24-1
TGTGCCACCAGTGACCCCGGACGGCCCTATGGCTACACCTTC
CATSDPGRPYGYTF
>TRBD1|-|TRBJ1-2|TRBV12-3/TRBV12-4
TGTGCCAGCAGTCCGGACAGGGATGGCTACACCTTC
CASSPDRDGYTF
>TRBD1|-|TRBJ1-3|TRBV7-8
TGTGCCAGCAGCCCCCAAGGGGGCCTCTGGGACAGGGGAAGGGGAAACACCATATATTTT
CASSPQGGLWDRGRGNTIYF
>-|-|TRBJ1-3|TRBV5-1
TGCGCCAGCAGCTTGGGTAGGGGAAATCTAAACGGAAACACCATATATTTT
CASSLGRGNLNGNTIYF
>-|-|TRBJ1-2|TRBV7-8
TGTGCCAGCAGCTTAGGAGAGTCCTATGGCTACACCTTC
CASSLGESYGYTF
>TRBD1|-|TRBJ1-6|TRBV6-5
TGTGCCACTAAACAGGGGAGTAAGTCACCCCTCCACTTT
CATKQGSKSPLHF
>-|-|TRBJ1-1|TRBV19
TGTGCCAGTAGTATAGATCAGGGTAAAGCTGAAGCTTTCTTT
CASSIDQGKAEAFF
>-|-|TRBJ2-1|TRBV24-1
TGTGCCACCAGTGATTTGACGGGGGGACAGGACGCCGCGCAGCAGTTCTTC
CATSDLTGGQDAAQQFF
>-|-|TRBJ2-2|TRBV24-1
TGTGCCACCAGTCCCTATATAGGGGGGGTCACCGACACCGGGGAGCTGTTTTTT
CATSPYIGGVTDTGELFF
>TRBD1|-|TRBJ1-1|TRBV7-9
TGTGCCAGCAGTGGGGAACGGGACAGGGGGCCCCACGGGGCTTTCTTT
CASSGERDRGPHGAFF
>TRBD2|-|TRBJ2-3|TRBV30
TGTGCCTGGAGCGGAAGGCGCGGCGGGGGGTTCACAGATACGCAGTATTTT
CAWSGRRGGGFTDTQYF
>-|-|TRBJ1-3|TRBV6-1
TGTGCCAGCAGTGAGCGGACAGTTCGAGGAAACACCATATATTTT
CASSERTVRGNTIYF
>TRBD2|-|TRBJ2-3|TRBV5-4
TGTGCCAGCAGCTTTTTAGCGGGGATCACAGATACGCAGTATTTT
CASSFLAGITDTQYF
>TRBD1|-|TRBJ1-1|TRBV5-6
TGTGCCAGCAGCCCGACAGGGGGAGTACCTGAAGCTTTCTTT
CASSPTGGVPEAFF
>-|once|TRBJ1-2|TRBV7-9
TGTGCCAGCAGCTTTTCTCGCCGGGACAAAAGTGAAGGCTACACCTTC
CASSFSRRDKSEGYTF
>-|-|TRBJ2-6|TRBV18
TGTGCCAGCTCACTGACACGGGTCGCTTCTGGGGCCAACGTCCTGACTTTC
CASSLTRVASGANVLTF
>TRBD1|-|TRBJ1-4|TRBV30
TGTGCCTGGAGTATCGAGACAGGGTTTGAAAAACTGTTTTTT
CAWSIETGFEKLFF
>-|-|TRBJ1-2|TRBV5-4
TGTGCCAGCAGCTTGGGACAGGAGGGGAACTATGGCTACACCTTC
CASSLGQEGNYGYTF
>-|-|TRBJ1-5|TRBV2
TGTGCCAGCAGTTCTATATATAGCAATCAGCCCCAGCATTTT
CASSSIYSNQPQHF
>-|-|TRBJ1-5|TRBV7-4
TGTGCCAGCAGCTCGGCTGGGGGAACTTATAGCAATCAGCCCCAGCATTTT
CASSSAGGTYSNQPQHF
>TRBD2|-|TRBJ2-5|TRBV4-1
TGCGCCAGCAGCCAGTTCGGACTAGCGGGGCAAGAGACCCAGTACTTC
CASSQFGLAGQETQYF
>-|-|TRBJ2-1|TRBV11-2
TGTGCCAGCAGCTTGAACAGGTACAATGAGCAGTTCTTC
CASSLNRYNEQFF
>-|-|TRBJ2-5|TRBV5-6
TGTGCCAGTGGGGTGGGGGGGCGGCGAGAGACCCAGTACTTC
CASGVGGRRETQYF
>-|once|TRBJ2-5|TRBV25-1
TGTGCCAGCAGTGAGAGCCCCCGGGACTCCGGGGAGACCCAGTACTTC
CASSESPRDSGETQYF
>-|once|TRBJ1-2|TRBV2
TGTGCCAGCAGTGATGGCCACTATGGCTACACCTTC
CASSDGHYGYTF
>-|many|TRBJ1-5|TRBV5-1
TGCGCCAGCAGCTTGTGGGGGGCGGGGGATCAGCCCCAGCATTTT
CASSLWGAGDQPQHF
>-|-|TRBJ2-5|TRBV19
TGTGCCAGTAGTATAGTGGGGGCGAGGGAGACCCAGTACTTC
CASSIVGARETQYF
>-|few|TRBJ1-5|TRBV2
TGTGCCAGCAGGGCCGGGACGAGTAGCAATCAGCCCCAGCATTTT
CASRAGTSSNQPQHF
>-|-|TRBJ2-1|TRBV27
TGTGCCAGCAGTTTATCGAGGGAGCGGCCTGAGCAGTTCTTC
CASSLSRERPEQFF
>-|-|TRBJ1-2|TRBV10-3
TGTGCCATCAGTGACTGGTCGGGGGCCTATGGCTACACCTTC
CAISDWSGAYGYTF
>-|many|TRBJ1-4|TRBV7-8
TGTGCCAGCAGCTTTTACGGGACATCTGTGCTTAATGAAAAACTGTTTTTT
CASSFYGTSVLNEKLFF
>-|-|TRBJ2-2|TRBV4-2
TGTGCCAGCAGCCAAGAGGGGACCCAGCTTCGCGGGGAGCTGTTTTTT
CASSQEGTQLRGELFF
>-|-|TRBJ1-2|TRBV2
TGTGCCAGCAGCCCGACAGGTTCAACTAACTATGGCTACACCTTC
CASSPTGSTNYGYTF
>TRBD1|once|TRBJ1-3|TRBV25-1
TGTGCCAGCAGAGACAGGGGCCTCTCTGGAAACACCATATATTTT
CASRDRGLSGNTIYF
>-|-|TRBJ1-2|TRBV6-5
TGTGCCTCAAAGGGGCCGACAGGAAACTATGGCTACACCTTC
CASKGPTGNYGYTF
>-|-|TRBJ2-3|TRBV5-1
TGCGCCAGCAGCTTGATCGGGGCCGGCACAGATACGCAGTATTTT
CASSLIGAGTDTQYF
>TRBD1|once|TRBJ1-6|TRBV5-1
TGCGCCAGCAGCTGGGGTGACAGGGGTGATTCACCCCTCCACTTT
CASSWGDRGDSPLHF